The entry that follows covers one TCR beta chain sequence. Its antigen remains unidentified. Researchers ran the PCR with 60 Vbeta and 13 Jbeta primers. Clones were read by immunoSEQ multiplex PCR, and TCRdb kept only the in-frame ones, dropping some. The sample gives about 160,000 clones, approximately 88% of which show up once; roughly 1.2% is in the top ten. This cohort consisted of healthy bone marrow donors. The source of the sample is a study of cytomegalovirus exposure and HLA in healthy donors. CDR3 length equals 14 residues. CDR1 is SGDLS and CDR2 is YYNGEE in the germline V gene. V dropped 0 bases and J dropped 4 bases, with 10 bases sitting between them. Study-wide results and caveats: It was about 150 TCR beta chains that were listed as cytomegalovirus-associated. Cytomegalovirus status, reportedly, was diagnosed with high specificity and sensitivity by the classifier.

V and J are TRBV9 and TRBJ1-1; D is ambiguous. The sequenced sample consisted of PBMCs. The TCR sequence derives from a boy between 2 and 10 years old in good health and CMV-seronegative. Here the CDR3 DNA reads TGTGCCAGCAGCGTAGCTCCAGAGGGCACTGAAGCTTTCTTT. Translated, it gives CASSVAPEGTEAFF.